Following are 26 T cell receptor beta chains from one sample sequenced in a study of control samples from healthy donors and cancer patients. Some clones are missing from TCRdb's copy, which holds only in-frame ones; the method was immunoSEQ multiplex PCR. The profile shows 50,000 to 65,000 clones, 85% to 95% of them singletons. Sequenced input: PBMCs. These receptors were collected from a man aged 25 to 45 with colorectal cancer.

This chain connects TRBV24-1 to TRBJ2-4; weak D call: TRBD1 (5 bases). The CDR3 has 17 residues. V lost 4 bases and J lost 0, with 15 bases in between. Germline CDR1 reads KGHDR; CDR2 reads SFDVKD. CDR3 loop: CATSEGRALLAKNIQYF. CDR3 coding DNA: TGTGCCACCAGTGAAGGCAGGGCGCTCCTAGCCAAAAACATTCAGTACTTC.

This clone is a singleton in its sample. This chain links TRBV6-2 or TRBV6-3 with TRBJ1-1, with no clear D. From germline, CDR1 is MNHEY and CDR2 SVGEGT. V lost 4 bases to trimming and J lost 1 base, with 7 bases between them. This CDR3 region has 13 residues. CDR3 nucleotides: TGTGCCAGCAGTTGGATAGAGAACACTGAAGCTTTCTTT. Its protein is CASSWIENTEAFF.

The genes are TRBV6-6 and TRBJ2-5; TRBD2 agrees at 9 bases. The V segment lost 7 bases and the J segment 3 bases; nucleotides outside the gene matches: 12. Per the germline V gene, CDR1 is MNHNY and CDR2 is SVGAGI (reference sequence). The length of the CDR3 is 16 residues. The CDR3 protein is CASTVGRTSAKETQYF. The CDR3 DNA is TGTGCCAGCACCGTTGGCCGGACTAGCGCCAAAGAGACCCAGTACTTC.

V usage is TRBV4-3 and J usage is TRBJ2-1; D not certain. V was trimmed by 4 bases and J by 6 bases, leaving 16 bases between them. The germline CDR1 and CDR2 sequences are LGHNA and YSLEER. This CDR3 region has 15 residues. The CDR3 DNA reads TGCGCCAGCAGCCCTCGGGCCGGCTTGAGCAATGAGCAGTTCTTC. Protein sequence: CASSPRAGLSNEQFF.

The chain employs TRBV7-2 and TRBJ2-5, with D maybe TRBD2 (5 bases). V dropped 1 base and J dropped 5 bases, with 11 bases sitting between them. Germline CDR1 reads SGHTA; CDR2 reads FQGNSA. The CDR3 is 14 amino acids. CDR3 bases: TGTGCCAGCAGCTTAGTTGGGAGTTTGGAGACCCAGTACTTC. Its protein product is CASSLVGSLETQYF.

This chain connects TRBV27 to TRBJ2-7; 11 bases match TRBD2. CDR1 and CDR2 from the germline V gene are MNHEY and SMNVEV (reference sequence). The CDR3 consists of 14 residues. The ends lost 6 bases at V and 7 bases at J; junction bases unmatched: 8. The CDR3 DNA follows: TGTGCCAGCAGATCGACTAGCGGGGAGAAGGAGCAGTACTTC. Translating gives CASRSTSGEKEQYF.

The chain has TRBV2 and TRBJ1-2; 9 nucleotides agree with TRBD1. Per the germline V gene, CDR1 is SNHLY and CDR2 is FYNNEI. Unmatched junction bases numbered 9, after V lost 6 bases and J lost 10 bases. The length of the CDR3 is 13 residues. CDR3 bases: TGTGCCAGCAGGGAACAGGGGGCGGGGGACTACACCTTC. Translating gives CASREQGAGDYTF. Complete variable domain (other parts from reference TRBV2 and TRBJ1-2): EPEVTQTPSHQVTQMGQEVILRCVPISNHLYFYWYRQILGQKVEFLVSFYNNEISEKSEIFDDQFSVERPDGSNFTLKIRSTKLEDSAMYFCASREQGAGDYTFGSGTRLTVV.

V is TRBV19 and J is TRBJ2-1, with D maybe TRBD2 (5 bases). Germline values: CDR1 LNHDA, CDR2 SQIVND (reference sequence). The V and J ends lost 3 bases and 2 bases respectively, with 17 bases between them. The CDR3 length is 17 residues. The CDR3 sequence is CASSIKRAGPTYNEQFF. CDR3 DNA: TGTGCCAGTAGTATTAAGAGGGCGGGTCCTACCTACAATGAGCAGTTCTTC.

V is TRBV4-3 and J is TRBJ1-2, with 10 positions matching TRBD1. The V gene's germline CDR1 is LGHNA and CDR2 YSLEER. This CDR3 contains 14 residues. V trimming: 7 bases; J trimming: 4 bases; junction bases outside the gene matches: 6. The CDR3 is CASKPRTGGYGYTF. The DNA for the CDR3 is TGCGCCAGCAAGCCCCGGACAGGGGGCTATGGCTACACCTTC.

The V call is TRBV3-1 (or the pseudogene TRBV3-2), the J call TRBJ2-3; D perhaps matches TRBD2 (6 bases). CDR3 length: 17 residues. Trimming took 4 bases from V and 3 from J, leaving 20 bases between them. CDR1 is LGHDT and CDR2 is YNNKEL in the germline V gene (reference sequence). The CDR3 spells CASSPRRLATTTDTQYF. For the CDR3, the DNA is TGTGCCAGCAGCCCCCGGCGCCTAGCGACAACAACAGATACGCAGTATTTT.

The chain joins TRBV10-1 to TRBJ1-1; TRBD1 agrees at 11 bases. The CDR3 has 15 amino acids. V was clipped by 4 bases and J by 2 bases; unmatched bases: 3. CDR1 and CDR2 (germline): WNHNN, SYGVQD (reference sequence). CDR3 protein: CASSGGQGDNTEAFF. Here the CDR3 DNA reads TGCGCCAGCAGTGGGGGACAGGGGGACAACACTGAAGCTTTCTTT.

This rearrangement joins TRBV19 to TRBJ1-2; 7 bases map to TRBD1. This CDR3 contains 12 residues. Losses at the gene ends were 6 bases for V and 4 bases for J; bases not matched to a gene: 2. Germline CDR1 reads LNHDA; CDR2 reads SQIVND (reference sequence). This chain's CDR3 is CASSRDSYGYTF. CDR3 sequence (DNA): TGTGCCAGTAGCCGGGACAGCTATGGCTACACCTTC.

The V call is TRBV4-1, the J call TRBJ2-3, with D hard to call. Germline loops: CDR1 MGHRA, CDR2 YSYEKL. The germline V and J ends were trimmed by 1 base and 8 bases, with 10 bases remaining between them. The CDR3 loop spans 13 amino acids. The CDR3 region is CASSQAGVFTQYF. The CDR3 DNA is TGCGCCAGCAGCCAAGCGGGTGTGTTTACGCAGTATTTT.

This chain joins TRBV4-3 and TRBJ1-2; D may be TRBD1 (5 bases). Germline loops: CDR1 LGHNA, CDR2 YSLEER. This CDR3 is built from 13 residues. Deletions cut 4 bases from V and 5 bases from J, with 11 bases between. This CDR3 is CASSLQGGYGYTF. CDR3 DNA: TGCGCCAGCAGCCTTCAGGGAGGGTATGGCTACACCTTC.

The chain combines TRBV29-1 with TRBJ2-5; 9 bases agree with TRBD2. The CDR3 extends over 13 amino acids. V shed 4 bases and J 1 base; nucleotides not matched to a gene: 1. Germline V lookup: CDR1 SQVTM, CDR2 ANQGSEA. In nucleotides, the CDR3 is TGCAGCGTTGGGGGACTAGCCCAAGAGACCCAGTACTTC. Translation: CSVGGLAQETQYF. Full variable domain (outside the CDR3, taken from reference TRBV29-1 and TRBJ2-5): SAVISQKPSRDICQRGTSLTIQCQVDSQVTMMFWYRQQPGQSLTLIATANQGSEATYESGFVIDKFPISRPNLTFSTLTVSNMSPEDSSIYLCSVGGLAQETQYFGPGTRLLVL.

The chain is built from TRBV4-3 and TRBJ2-7; possible D gene TRBD2, 6 bases. V gave up 2 bases and J gave up 5 bases, with 13 bases separating them. CDR3 length: 14 amino acids. CDR1 and CDR2 from the germline V gene are LGHNA and YSLEER. The CDR3 region has the DNA TGCGCCAGCAGCCAATTAGAGGGGAGGCACGAGCAGTACTTC. This encodes CASSQLEGRHEQYF.

In DNA form, the CDR3 reads TGTGCCAGCAGGATGAACCTGGGGACTTTCTTT. Translated, it gives CASRMNLGTFF. The chain has TRBV12-3 or TRBV12-4 and TRBJ1-1; D not resolved. V lost 6 bases, J lost 12 bases, and 14 bases lay in between. The CDR3 runs to 11 residues.

This clone is a singleton in its sample. The J gene is TRBJ2-6, the V gene TRBV6-1; 9 nucleotides align to TRBD1. Losses at the gene ends were 4 bases for V and 2 bases for J; bases not matched to a gene: 9. CDR3 length: 18 amino acids. Germline V gene data show CDR1 as MNHNS and CDR2 as SASEGT. CDR3 residues: CASSVVGTGRTGANVLTF. CDR3 nucleotides: TGTGCCAGCAGTGTAGTCGGGACAGGGCGAACTGGGGCCAACGTCCTGACTTTC.

V gene TRBV7-9 combines with J gene TRBJ1-3; TRBD1 is a possible D gene (5 bases). This CDR3 has 15 amino acids. The germline V and J ends were trimmed by 1 base and 5 bases, with 12 bases remaining between them. Germline assignment: CDR1 SEHNR and CDR2 FQNEAQ (reference sequence). The CDR3, as DNA: TGTGCCAGCAGCTTAGGACAGTTTTCCCGAAACACCATATATTTT. As protein: CASSLGQFSRNTIYF.

The J gene is TRBJ1-2, the V gene TRBV12-3 or TRBV12-4, with D tentatively TRBD1 (5 bases). The CDR3 runs 13 residues. V was clipped by 1 base and J by 5 bases, with 8 bases between them. The CDR3 DNA reads TGTGCCAGCAGTTTAGGACAGCGGTATGGCTACACCTTC. Encoded protein: CASSLGQRYGYTF.

The rearrangement uses TRBV7-2 and TRBJ1-5, with D tentatively TRBD1 (6 bases). The CDR3 is 15 amino acids. The germline gives CDR1 SGHTA, CDR2 FQGNSA. V was trimmed by 5 bases and J by 6 bases, leaving 17 bases between them. The CDR3 DNA is TGTGCCAGCAGCCGGATGGCGGGGGCTGGTCAGCCCCAGCATTTT. Its protein product is CASSRMAGAGQPQHF.

J is TRBJ2-2 and V is TRBV24-1; 10 bases line up with TRBD2. This CDR3 has 16 residues. Germline V gene lookup returns CDR1 KGHDR and CDR2 SFDVKD. The V and J ends lost 2 bases and 5 bases, in that order; junction bases with no gene match: 4. The CDR3 region has the DNA TGTGCCACCAGTGATTCCGGGACTAGCGAAACCGGGGAGCTGTTTTTT. This gives the protein CATSDSGTSETGELFF.

The chain is built from TRBV7-2 and TRBJ1-5; 7 nucleotides align to TRBD1. CDR1 and CDR2 from the germline V gene are SGHTA and FQGNSA. The ends lost 1 base at V and 0 bases at J; junction bases unmatched: 6. This CDR3 has 17 amino acids. CDR3 sequence (DNA): TGTGCCAGCAGCTTAGTTCCGGACAGGTATAGCAATCAGCCCCAGCATTTT. Translation gives CASSLVPDRYSNQPQHF.

The chain recombines TRBV7-9 with TRBJ1-6; D is possibly TRBD1 (6 bases). The germline V and J ends were trimmed by 1 base and 6 bases, with 7 bases remaining between them. From germline, CDR1 is SEHNR and CDR2 FQNEAQ (reference sequence). The CDR3 runs to 14 residues. The CDR3 DNA reads as TGTGCCAGCAGCTTAGGGACAGCTAATTCACCCCTCCACTTT. Translated: CASSLGTANSPLHF.

A few counts support this clone. V gene TRBV28 combines with J gene TRBJ1-5; D possibly corresponds to TRBD1 (5 bases). V lost 7 bases and J 7 bases, leaving 20 bases between the germline ends. The CDR3 runs to 15 residues. Germline CDR1 is MDHEN and CDR2 is SYDVKM. The CDR3 DNA is TGTGCCAGCACCTTGGGAACAGGATCATACCAGCCCCAGCATTTT. It specifies CASTLGTGSYQPQHF.

This rearrangement joins TRBV5-4 to TRBJ2-3, with D possibly called TRBD1 or TRBD2 (5 bases each). The germline V gene encodes CDR1 SGHNT and CDR2 YYREEE (reference sequence). V shed 3 bases and J shed 6 bases, with 14 bases lying between them. The CDR3 loop spans 14 amino acids. CDR3 sequence: CASSWDRSGDTQYF. In DNA form, the CDR3 reads TGTGCCAGCAGCTGGGACCGGTCGGGGGATACGCAGTATTTT.